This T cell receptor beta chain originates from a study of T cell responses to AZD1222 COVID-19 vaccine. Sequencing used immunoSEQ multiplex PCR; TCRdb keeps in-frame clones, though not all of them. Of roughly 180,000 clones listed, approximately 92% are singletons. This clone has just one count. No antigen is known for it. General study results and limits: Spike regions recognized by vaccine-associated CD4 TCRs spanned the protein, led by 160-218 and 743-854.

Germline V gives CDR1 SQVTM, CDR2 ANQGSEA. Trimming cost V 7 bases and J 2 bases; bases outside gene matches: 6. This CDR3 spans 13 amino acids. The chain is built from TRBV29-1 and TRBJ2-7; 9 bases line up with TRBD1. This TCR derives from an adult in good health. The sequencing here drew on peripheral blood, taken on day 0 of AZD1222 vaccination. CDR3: CSAGQGITYEQYF. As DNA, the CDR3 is TGCAGCGCAGGACAGGGGATCACCTACGAGCAGTACTTC.